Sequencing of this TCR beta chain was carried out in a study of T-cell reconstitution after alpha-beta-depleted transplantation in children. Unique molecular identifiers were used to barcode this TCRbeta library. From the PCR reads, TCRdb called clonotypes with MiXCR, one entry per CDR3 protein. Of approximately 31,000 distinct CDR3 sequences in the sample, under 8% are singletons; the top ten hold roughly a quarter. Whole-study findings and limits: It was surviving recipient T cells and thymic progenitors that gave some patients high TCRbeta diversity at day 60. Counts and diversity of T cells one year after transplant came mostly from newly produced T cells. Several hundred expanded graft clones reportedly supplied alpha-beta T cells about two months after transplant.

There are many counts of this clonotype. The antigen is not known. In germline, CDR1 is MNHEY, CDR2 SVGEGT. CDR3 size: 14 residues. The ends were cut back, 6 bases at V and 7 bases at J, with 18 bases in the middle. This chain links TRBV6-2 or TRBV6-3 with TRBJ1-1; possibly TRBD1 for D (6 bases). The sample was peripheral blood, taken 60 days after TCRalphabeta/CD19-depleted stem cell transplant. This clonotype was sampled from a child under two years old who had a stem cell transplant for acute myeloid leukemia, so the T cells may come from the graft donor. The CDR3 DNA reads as TGTGCCAGCAGCCCCCTAGGGACAACTAGTGAAGCTTTCTTT. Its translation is CASSPLGTTSEAFF.